This note documents a single TCR beta chain sequence. This record comes from a study of blood T cell repertoires in COVID-19. Sequencing used immunoSEQ multiplex PCR; TCRdb keeps in-frame clones, though not all of them. Altogether about 150,000 clones are present, about nine tenths being singletons, with the ten largest covering roughly 2.5%. The CDR3 is 16 amino acids. Germline CDR1 reads SGHRS; CDR2 reads YFSETQ. The ends were cut back, 0 bases at V and 2 bases at J, with 15 bases in the middle. The chain has TRBV5-1 and TRBJ2-7; tentatively, D is TRBD1 (6 bases). Sequencing input: peripheral blood. This sequence was found in a human donor with COVID-19, enrolled during active disease. The donor label of this sample is uncertain. In nucleotides, the CDR3 is TGCGCCAGCAGCTTGGAGGTTATTACAGGGACCTACGAGCAGTACTTC. Its protein product is CASSLEVITGTYEQYF.